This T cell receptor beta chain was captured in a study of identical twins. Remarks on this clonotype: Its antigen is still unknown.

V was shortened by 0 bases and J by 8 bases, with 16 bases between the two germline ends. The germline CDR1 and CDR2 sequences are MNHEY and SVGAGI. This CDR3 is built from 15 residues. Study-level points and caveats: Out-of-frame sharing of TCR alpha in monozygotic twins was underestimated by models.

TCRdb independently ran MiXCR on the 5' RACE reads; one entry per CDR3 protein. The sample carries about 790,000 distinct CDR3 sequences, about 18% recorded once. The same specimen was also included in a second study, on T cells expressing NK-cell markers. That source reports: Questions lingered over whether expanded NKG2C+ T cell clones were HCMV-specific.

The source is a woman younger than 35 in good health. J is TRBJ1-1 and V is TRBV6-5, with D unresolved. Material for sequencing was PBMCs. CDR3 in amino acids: CASSYSSTRSYEAFF. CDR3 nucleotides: TGTGCCAGCAGTTACTCGAGTACCCGGAGCTACGAAGCTTTCTTT.